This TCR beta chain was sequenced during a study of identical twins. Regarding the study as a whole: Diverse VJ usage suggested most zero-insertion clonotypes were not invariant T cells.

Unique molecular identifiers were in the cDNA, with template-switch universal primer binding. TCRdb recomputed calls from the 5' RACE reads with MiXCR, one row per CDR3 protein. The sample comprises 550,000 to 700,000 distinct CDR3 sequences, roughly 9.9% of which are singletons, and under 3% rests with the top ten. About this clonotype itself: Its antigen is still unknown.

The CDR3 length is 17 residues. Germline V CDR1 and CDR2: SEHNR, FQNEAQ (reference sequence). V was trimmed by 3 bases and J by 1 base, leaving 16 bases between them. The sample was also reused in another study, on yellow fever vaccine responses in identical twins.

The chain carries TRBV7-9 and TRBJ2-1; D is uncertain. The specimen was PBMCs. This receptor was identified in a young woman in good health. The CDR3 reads CASSLLSLTSSYNEQFF. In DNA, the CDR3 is TGTGCCAGCAGCTTGTTGTCTCTAACCAGTTCCTACAATGAGCAGTTCTTC.